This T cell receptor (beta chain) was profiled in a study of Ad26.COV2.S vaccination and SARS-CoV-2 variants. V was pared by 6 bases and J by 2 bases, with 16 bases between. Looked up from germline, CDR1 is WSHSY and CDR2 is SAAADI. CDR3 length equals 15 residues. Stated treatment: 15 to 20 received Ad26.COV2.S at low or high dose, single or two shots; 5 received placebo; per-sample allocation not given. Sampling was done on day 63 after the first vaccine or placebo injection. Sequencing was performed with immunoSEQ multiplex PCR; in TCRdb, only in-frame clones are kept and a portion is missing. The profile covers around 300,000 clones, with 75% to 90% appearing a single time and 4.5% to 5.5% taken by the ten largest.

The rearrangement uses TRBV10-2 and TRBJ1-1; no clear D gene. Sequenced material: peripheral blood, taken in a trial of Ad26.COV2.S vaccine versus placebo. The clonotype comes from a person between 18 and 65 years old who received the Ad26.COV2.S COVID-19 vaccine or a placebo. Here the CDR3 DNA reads TGCGCCAGCAGCTTTTCACGCTTGGTAAACACTGAAGCTTTCTTT. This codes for CASSFSRLVNTEAFF.